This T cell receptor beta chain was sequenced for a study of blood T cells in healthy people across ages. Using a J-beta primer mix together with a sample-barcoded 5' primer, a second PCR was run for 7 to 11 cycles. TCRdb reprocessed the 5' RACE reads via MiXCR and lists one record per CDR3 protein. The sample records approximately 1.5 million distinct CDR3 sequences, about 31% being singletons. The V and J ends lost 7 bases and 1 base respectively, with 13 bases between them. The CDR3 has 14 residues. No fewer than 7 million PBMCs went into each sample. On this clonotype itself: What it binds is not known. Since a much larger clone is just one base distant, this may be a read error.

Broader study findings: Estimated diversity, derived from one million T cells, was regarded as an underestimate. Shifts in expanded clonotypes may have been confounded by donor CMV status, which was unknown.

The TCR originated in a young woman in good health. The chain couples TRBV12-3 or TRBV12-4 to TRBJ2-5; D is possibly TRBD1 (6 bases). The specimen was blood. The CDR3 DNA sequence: TGTGCCAGCAATTCTACAGGGACCCAAGAGACCCAGTACTTC. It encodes CASNSTGTQETQYF.